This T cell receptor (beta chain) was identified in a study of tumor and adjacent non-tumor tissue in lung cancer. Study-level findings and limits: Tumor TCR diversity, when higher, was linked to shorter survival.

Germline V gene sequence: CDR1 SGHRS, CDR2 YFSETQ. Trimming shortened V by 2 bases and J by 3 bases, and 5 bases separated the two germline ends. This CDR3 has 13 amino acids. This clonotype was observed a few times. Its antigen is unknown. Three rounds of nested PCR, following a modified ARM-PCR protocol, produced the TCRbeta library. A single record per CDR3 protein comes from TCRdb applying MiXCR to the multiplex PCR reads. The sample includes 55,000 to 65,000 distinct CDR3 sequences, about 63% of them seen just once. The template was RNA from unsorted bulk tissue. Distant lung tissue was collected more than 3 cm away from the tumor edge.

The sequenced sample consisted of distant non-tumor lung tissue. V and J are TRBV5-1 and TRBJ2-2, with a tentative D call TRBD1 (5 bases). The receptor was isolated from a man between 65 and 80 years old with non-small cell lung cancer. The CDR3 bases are TGCGCCAGCAGCTTCAGGGACACCGGGGAGCTGTTTTTT. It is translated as CASSFRDTGELFF. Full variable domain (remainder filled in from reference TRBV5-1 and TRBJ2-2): KAGVTQTPRYLIKTRGQQVTLSCSPISGHRSVSWYQQTPGQGLQFLFEYFSETQRNKGNFPGRFSGRQFSNSRSEMNVSTLELGDSALYLCASSFRDTGELFFGEGSRLTVL.